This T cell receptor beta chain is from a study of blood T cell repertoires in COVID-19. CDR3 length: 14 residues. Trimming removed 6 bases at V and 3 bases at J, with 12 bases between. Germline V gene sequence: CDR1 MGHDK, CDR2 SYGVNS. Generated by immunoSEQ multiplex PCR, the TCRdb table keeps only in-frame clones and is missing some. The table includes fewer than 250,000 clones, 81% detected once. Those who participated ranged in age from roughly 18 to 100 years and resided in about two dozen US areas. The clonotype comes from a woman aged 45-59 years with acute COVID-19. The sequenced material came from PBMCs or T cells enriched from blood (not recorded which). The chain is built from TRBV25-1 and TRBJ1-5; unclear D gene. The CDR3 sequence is CASRETGYNQPQHF. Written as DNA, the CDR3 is TGTGCCAGCAGGGAAACGGGTTACAATCAGCCCCAGCATTTT.